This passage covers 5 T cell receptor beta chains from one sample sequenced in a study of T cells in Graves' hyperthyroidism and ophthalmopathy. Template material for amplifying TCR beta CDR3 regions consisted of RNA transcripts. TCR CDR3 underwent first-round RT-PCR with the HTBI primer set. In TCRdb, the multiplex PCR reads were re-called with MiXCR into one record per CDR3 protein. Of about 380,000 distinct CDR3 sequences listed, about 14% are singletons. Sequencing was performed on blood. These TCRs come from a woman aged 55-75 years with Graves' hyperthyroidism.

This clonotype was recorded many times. The CDR3 coding sequence is TGCGCCAGCAGCTTGGGGTGGGGAATCAGCTACGAGCAGTACTTC. Encoded protein: CASSLGWGISYEQYF. V usage is TRBV5-1 and J usage is TRBJ2-7, with no clear D. CDR1 is SGHRS and CDR2 is YFSETQ in the germline V gene. This CDR3 has 15 residues. The V and J ends lost 0 bases and 3 bases respectively, with 13 bases between them.

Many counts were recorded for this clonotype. The chain's CDR3 is CASSFSLRLAGYNEQFF. In nucleotides, the CDR3 is TGTGCCAGCAGTTTTTCCTTACGCCTAGCGGGTTACAATGAGCAGTTCTTC. V usage is TRBV12-3 or TRBV12-4 and J usage is TRBJ2-1; 8 bases are a match to TRBD2. This CDR3 is 17 amino acids long. With 3 bases clipped from V and 4 bases from J, the junction kept 11 bases outside the gene matches.

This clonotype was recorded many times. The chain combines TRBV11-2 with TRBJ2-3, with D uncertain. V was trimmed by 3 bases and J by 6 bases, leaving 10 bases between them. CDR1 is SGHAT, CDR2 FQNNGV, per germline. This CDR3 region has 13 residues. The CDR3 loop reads CASSFNARDTQYF. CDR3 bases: TGTGCCAGCAGCTTCAACGCTAGGGATACGCAGTATTTT.

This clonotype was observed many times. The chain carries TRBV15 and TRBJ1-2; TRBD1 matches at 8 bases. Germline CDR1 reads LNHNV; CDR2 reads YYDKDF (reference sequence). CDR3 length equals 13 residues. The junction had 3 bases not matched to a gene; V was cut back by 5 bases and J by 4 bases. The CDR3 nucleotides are TGTGCCACCAGCTCAGGACAGGGCTATGGCTACACCTTC. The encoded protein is CATSSGQGYGYTF.

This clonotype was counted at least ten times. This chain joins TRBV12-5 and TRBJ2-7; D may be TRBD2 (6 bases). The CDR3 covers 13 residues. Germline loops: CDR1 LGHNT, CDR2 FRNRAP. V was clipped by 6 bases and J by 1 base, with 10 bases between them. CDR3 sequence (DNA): TGTGCTAGTGGCCTCGGGAGATCCTACGAGCAGTACTTC. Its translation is CASGLGRSYEQYF.